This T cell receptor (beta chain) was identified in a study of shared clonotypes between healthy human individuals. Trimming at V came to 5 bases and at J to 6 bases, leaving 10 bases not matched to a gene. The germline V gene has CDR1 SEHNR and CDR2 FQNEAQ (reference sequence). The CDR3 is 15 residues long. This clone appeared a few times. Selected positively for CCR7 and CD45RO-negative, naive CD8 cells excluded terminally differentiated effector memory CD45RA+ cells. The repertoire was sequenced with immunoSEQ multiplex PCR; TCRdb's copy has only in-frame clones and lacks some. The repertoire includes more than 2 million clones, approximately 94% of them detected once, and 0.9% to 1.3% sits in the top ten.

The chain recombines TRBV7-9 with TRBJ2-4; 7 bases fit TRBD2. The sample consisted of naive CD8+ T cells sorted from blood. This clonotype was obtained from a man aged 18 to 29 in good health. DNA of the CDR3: TGTGCCAGCAGCCCGACGCGGGAGTCCGCAAACATTCAGTACTTC. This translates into CASSPTRESANIQYF.